Each of the 12 T cell receptor beta chains below was sequenced from the same sample in a study of cytomegalovirus exposure and HLA in healthy donors. Primers included in the PCR were 60 Vbeta and 13 Jbeta primers. Clones were sequenced by immunoSEQ multiplex PCR, and TCRdb holds only the in-frame ones, with some missing. This table has some 71,000 clones, around 70% appearing once. Sequencing was carried out using PBMCs. The source is a woman in her fifties or sixties in good health and CMV-seropositive.

The J gene is TRBJ1-2, the V gene TRBV28; TRBD1 aligns across 9 bases. Germline V gene sequence: CDR1 MDHEN, CDR2 SYDVKM. CDR3 length: 15 amino acids. After removal of 7 bases from V and 5 bases from J, the junction contained 11 bases not matched to a gene. This CDR3 reads CASTWGGQGIYGYTF. The CDR3 bases are TGTGCCAGCACCTGGGGGGGACAGGGTATATATGGCTACACCTTC.

As concerns this clone: Other nucleotide sequences in the sample specify the same CDR3. J is TRBJ1-2 and V is TRBV28; tentative D call: TRBD1 (6 bases). The CDR3 spans 14 residues. CDR1 is MDHEN and CDR2 is SYDVKM in the germline V gene. Trimming left V 2 bases short and J 4 bases short, with 11 bases between. CDR3 amino acids: CASSLGGAGYGYTF. Here the CDR3 DNA reads TGTGCCAGCAGTTTAGGGGGGGCTGGCTATGGCTACACCTTC.

The chain recombines TRBV7-2 with TRBJ1-5, with D possibly matching TRBD1 (6 bases). The CDR3 extends over 15 amino acids. In germline, CDR1 is SGHTA, CDR2 FQGNSA. Trimming cost V 1 base and J 3 bases, with 10 bases left between them. In nucleotides, the CDR3 is TGTGCCAGCAGCTTAGGCGCAGGGGACAATCAGCCCCAGCATTTT. Residues: CASSLGAGDNQPQHF.

The rearrangement joins TRBV29-1 to TRBJ2-3; 11 positions agree with TRBD2. V shed 5 bases and J 1 base; nucleotides not matched to a gene: 8. The germline V gene has CDR1 SQVTM and CDR2 ANQGSEA. There are 16 residues in the CDR3. CDR3 in amino acids: CSVPASGGTRTDTQYF. The CDR3 bases are TGCAGCGTTCCGGCTAGCGGGGGGACTCGCACAGATACGCAGTATTTT.

CDR3 DNA sequence: TGTGCCAGCTCACCACTCGTGACAGGGGAAGAAAAACTGTTTTTT. It specifies CASSPLVTGEEKLFF. V is TRBV18 and J is TRBJ1-4; 8 positions agree with TRBD1. The CDR3 is 15 residues long. The V and J ends lost 1 base and 8 bases, in that order; junction bases with no gene match: 6. Germline CDR1 is KGHSH and CDR2 is LQKENI.

This sequence joins TRBV7-9 and TRBJ2-1; TRBD1 matches 11 bases. Unmatched junction bases numbered 6, after V lost 8 bases and J lost 9 bases. Germline lookup yields CDR1 SEHNR and CDR2 FQNEAQ (reference sequence). The CDR3 is made up of 13 amino acids. The DNA for the CDR3 is TGTGCCAGCGGGGGACAGGGGGGCGGTGAGCAGTTCTTC. Protein product: CASGGQGGGEQFF.

V gene TRBV18 combines with J gene TRBJ2-3; TRBD2 matches 15 bases. The CDR3 consists of 17 residues. Germline V gene data show CDR1 as KGHSH and CDR2 as LQKENI. The V and J ends lost 4 bases and 0 bases, in that order; junction bases with no gene match: 2. CDR3 bases: TGTGCCAGCTCACTCGGACTAGCGGGGGGGAGCACAGATACGCAGTATTTT. Amino acids: CASSLGLAGGSTDTQYF.

This rearrangement joins TRBV4-3 to TRBJ2-1; 14 bases are shared with TRBD2. V trimming: 1 base; J trimming: 2 bases; junction bases outside the gene matches: 7. The CDR3 covers 19 residues. Germline lookup yields CDR1 LGHNA and CDR2 YSLEER. CDR3 bases: TGCGCCAGCAGCCAAGGCACGACTAGCGGGGGGGCGGCCTACAATGAGCAGTTCTTC. As protein: CASSQGTTSGGAAYNEQFF.

This sequence joins TRBV7-2 and TRBJ2-3; D is possibly TRBD2 (5 bases). The CDR3 contains 14 residues. CDR1 and CDR2 from the germline V gene are SGHTA and FQGNSA. V shed 1 base and J shed 3 bases, with 8 bases lying between them. The CDR3 loop is CASSLEVATDTQYF. Written as DNA, the CDR3 is TGTGCCAGCAGCTTAGAAGTAGCGACAGATACGCAGTATTTT.

The chain is built from TRBV18 and TRBJ2-2, with D perhaps matching TRBD2 (5 bases). Deletions cut 3 bases from V and 5 bases from J, with 10 bases between. Germline assignment: CDR1 KGHSH and CDR2 LQKENI. This CDR3 region has 14 residues. CDR3 region: CASSPGIATGELFF. The CDR3, as DNA: TGTGCCAGCTCACCGGGAATAGCGACCGGGGAGCTGTTTTTT.

CDR3 protein: CASSHQHRPQGRDTQYF. The CDR3, as DNA: TGTGCCAGTAGTCACCAGCACCGGCCACAAGGGAGGGATACGCAGTATTTT. This chain connects TRBV19 to TRBJ2-3, with a weak D call TRBD2 (6 bases). The germline CDR1 and CDR2 sequences are LNHDA and SQIVND (reference sequence). V was trimmed by 5 bases and J by 6 bases, leaving 24 bases between them. The CDR3 sequence is 17 residues long.

This chain uses TRBV5-6 with TRBJ2-3; TRBD1 matches 10 bases. The CDR3 consists of 15 residues. V lost 7 bases and J lost 3; bases outside the gene matches: 8. The germline V gene has CDR1 SGHDT and CDR2 YYEEEE. The CDR3 reads CASDQDRGLTDTQYF. The DNA of the CDR3 is TGTGCCAGCGATCAAGACAGGGGGCTAACAGATACGCAGTATTTT.